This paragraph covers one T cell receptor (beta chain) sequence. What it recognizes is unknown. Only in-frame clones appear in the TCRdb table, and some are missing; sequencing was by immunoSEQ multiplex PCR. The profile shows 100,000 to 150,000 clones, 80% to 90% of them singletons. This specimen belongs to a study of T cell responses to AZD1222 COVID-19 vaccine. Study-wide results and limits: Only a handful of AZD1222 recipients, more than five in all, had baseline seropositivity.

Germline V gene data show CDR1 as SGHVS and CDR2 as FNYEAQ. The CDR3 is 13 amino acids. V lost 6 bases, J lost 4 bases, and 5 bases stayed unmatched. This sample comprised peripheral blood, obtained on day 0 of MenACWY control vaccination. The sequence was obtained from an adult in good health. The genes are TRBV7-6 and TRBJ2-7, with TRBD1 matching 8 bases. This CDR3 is CASRDRGAYEQYF. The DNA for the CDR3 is TGTGCCAGCAGAGACAGGGGTGCGTACGAGCAGTACTTC. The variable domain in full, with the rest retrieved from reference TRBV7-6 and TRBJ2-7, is GAGVSQSPRYKVTKRGQDVALRCDPISGHVSLYWYRQALGQGPEFLTYFNYEAQQDKSGLPNDRFSAERPEGSISTLTIQRTEQRDSAMYRCASRDRGAYEQYFGPGTRLTVT.